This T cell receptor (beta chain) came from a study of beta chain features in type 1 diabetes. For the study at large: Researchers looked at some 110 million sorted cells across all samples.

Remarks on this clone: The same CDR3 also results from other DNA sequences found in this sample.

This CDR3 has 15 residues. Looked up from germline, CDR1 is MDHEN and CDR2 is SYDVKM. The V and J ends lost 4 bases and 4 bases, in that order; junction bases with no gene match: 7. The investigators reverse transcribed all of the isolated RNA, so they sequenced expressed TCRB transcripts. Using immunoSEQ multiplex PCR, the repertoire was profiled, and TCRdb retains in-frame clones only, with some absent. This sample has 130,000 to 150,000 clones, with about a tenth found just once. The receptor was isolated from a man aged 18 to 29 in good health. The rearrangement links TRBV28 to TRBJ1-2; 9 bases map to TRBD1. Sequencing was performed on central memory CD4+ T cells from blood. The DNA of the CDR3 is TGTGCCAGCAGTTCCCCGGGACAGGGAGGCTATGGCTACACCTTC. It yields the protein CASSSPGQGGYGYTF.